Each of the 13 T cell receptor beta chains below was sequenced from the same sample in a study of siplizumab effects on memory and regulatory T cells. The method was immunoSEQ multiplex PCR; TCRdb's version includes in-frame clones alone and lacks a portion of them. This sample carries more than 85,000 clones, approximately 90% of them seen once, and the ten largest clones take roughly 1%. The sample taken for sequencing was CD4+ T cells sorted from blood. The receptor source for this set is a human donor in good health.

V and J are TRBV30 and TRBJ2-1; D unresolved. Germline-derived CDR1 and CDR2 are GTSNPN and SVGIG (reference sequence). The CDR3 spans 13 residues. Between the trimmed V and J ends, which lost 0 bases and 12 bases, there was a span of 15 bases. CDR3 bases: TGTGCCTGGAGTGTTCGTTCGGGTCTTGGGCAGTTCTTC. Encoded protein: CAWSVRSGLGQFF.

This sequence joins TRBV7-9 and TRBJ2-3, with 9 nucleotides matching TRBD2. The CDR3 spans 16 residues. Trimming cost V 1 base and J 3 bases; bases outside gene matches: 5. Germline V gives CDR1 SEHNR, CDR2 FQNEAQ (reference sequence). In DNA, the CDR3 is TGTGCCAGCAGCTTAGATTGGAGCGGGGGGACAGATACGCAGTATTTT. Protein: CASSLDWSGGTDTQYF.

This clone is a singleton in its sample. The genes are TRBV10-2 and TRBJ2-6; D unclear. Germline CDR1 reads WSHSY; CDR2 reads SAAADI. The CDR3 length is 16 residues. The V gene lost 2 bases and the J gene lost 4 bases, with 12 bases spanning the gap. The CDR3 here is CASSEGRVAGANVLTF. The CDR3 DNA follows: TGCGCCAGCAGTGAGGGACGGGTGGCCGGGGCCAACGTCCTGACTTTC.

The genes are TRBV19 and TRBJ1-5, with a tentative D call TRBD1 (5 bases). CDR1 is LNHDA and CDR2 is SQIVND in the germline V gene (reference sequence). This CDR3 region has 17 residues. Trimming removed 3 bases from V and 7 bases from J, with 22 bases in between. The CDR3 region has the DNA TGTGCCAGTAGTATTGTTCCTAGCTTCAGGGCGGGCCAGCCCCAGCATTTT. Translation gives CASSIVPSFRAGQPQHF.

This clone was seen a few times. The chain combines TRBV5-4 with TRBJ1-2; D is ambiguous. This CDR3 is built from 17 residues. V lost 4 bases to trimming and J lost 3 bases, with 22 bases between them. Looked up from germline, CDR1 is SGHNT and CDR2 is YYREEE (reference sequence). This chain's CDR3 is CASSPLRPGVGDYGYTF. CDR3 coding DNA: TGTGCCAGCAGCCCCCTACGCCCAGGCGTCGGGGACTATGGCTACACCTTC. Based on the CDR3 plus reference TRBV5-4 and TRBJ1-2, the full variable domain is ETGVTQSPTHLIKTRGQQVTLRCSSQSGHNTVSWYQQALGQGPQFIFQYYREEENGRGNFPPRFSGLQFPNYSSELNVNALELDDSALYLCASSPLRPGVGDYGYTFGSGTRLTVV.

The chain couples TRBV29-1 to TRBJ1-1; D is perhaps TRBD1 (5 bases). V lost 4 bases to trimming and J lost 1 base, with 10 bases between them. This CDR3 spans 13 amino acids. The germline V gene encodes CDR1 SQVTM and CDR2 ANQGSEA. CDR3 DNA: TGCAGCGTTGCCCCGGGGCCGAACACTGAAGCTTTCTTT. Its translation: CSVAPGPNTEAFF. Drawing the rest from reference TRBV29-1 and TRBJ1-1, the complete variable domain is SAVISQKPSRDICQRGTSLTIQCQVDSQVTMMFWYRQQPGQSLTLIATANQGSEATYESGFVIDKFPISRPNLTFSTLTVSNMSPEDSSIYLCSVAPGPNTEAFFGQGTRLTVV.

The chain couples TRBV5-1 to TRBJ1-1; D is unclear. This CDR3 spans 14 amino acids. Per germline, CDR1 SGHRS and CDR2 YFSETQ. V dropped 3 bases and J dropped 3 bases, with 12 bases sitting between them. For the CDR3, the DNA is TGCGCCAGCAGCTGGAACCCCCCCCACACTGAAGCTTTCTTT. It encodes CASSWNPPHTEAFF.

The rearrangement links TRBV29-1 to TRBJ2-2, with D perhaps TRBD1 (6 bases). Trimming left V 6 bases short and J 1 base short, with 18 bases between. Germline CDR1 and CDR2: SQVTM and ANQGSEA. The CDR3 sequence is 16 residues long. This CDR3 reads CSVSRSGTMNTGELFF. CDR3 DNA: TGCAGCGTATCACGCTCCGGGACAATGAACACCGGGGAGCTGTTTTTT.

The CDR3 nucleotides are TGTGCCTCCAGAAGGGGCGATACGCAGTATTTT. Its translation: CASRRGDTQYF. The rearrangement links TRBV7-9 to TRBJ2-3; D possibly corresponds to TRBD1 (5 bases). There are 11 residues in the CDR3. Germline CDR1 and CDR2: SEHNR and FQNEAQ (reference sequence). Trimming cost V 11 bases and J 6 bases, with 12 bases left between them.

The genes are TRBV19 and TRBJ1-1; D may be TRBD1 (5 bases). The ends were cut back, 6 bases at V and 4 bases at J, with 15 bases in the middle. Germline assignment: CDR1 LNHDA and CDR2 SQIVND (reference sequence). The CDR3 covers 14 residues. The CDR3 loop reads CASRHDSYSTEAFF. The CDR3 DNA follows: TGTGCCAGTAGACACGACAGTTACTCCACTGAAGCTTTCTTT. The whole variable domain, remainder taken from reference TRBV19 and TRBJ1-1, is DGGITQSPKYLFRKEGQNVTLSCEQNLNHDAMYWYRQDPGQGLRLIYYSQIVNDFQKGDIAEGYSVSREKKESFPLTVTSAQKNPTAFYLCASRHDSYSTEAFFGQGTRLTVV.

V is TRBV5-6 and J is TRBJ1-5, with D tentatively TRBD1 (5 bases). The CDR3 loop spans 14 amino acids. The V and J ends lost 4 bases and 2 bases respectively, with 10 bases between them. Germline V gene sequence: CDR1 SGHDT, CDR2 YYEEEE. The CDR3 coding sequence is TGTGCCAGCAGCCCAGGGTGGCGCAATCAGCCCCAGCATTTT. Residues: CASSPGWRNQPQHF.

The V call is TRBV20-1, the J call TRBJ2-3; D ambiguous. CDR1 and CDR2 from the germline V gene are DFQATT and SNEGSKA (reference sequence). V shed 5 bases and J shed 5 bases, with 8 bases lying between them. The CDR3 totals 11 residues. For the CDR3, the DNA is TGCAGTGCTTGGGCCCAAGATACGCAGTATTTT. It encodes CSAWAQDTQYF.

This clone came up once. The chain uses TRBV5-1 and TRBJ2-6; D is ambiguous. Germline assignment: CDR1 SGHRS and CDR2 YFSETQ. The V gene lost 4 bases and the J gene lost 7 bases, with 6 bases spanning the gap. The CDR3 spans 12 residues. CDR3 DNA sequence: TGCGCCAGCAGCCTGCACGCCAACGTCCTGACTTTC. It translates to CASSLHANVLTF.